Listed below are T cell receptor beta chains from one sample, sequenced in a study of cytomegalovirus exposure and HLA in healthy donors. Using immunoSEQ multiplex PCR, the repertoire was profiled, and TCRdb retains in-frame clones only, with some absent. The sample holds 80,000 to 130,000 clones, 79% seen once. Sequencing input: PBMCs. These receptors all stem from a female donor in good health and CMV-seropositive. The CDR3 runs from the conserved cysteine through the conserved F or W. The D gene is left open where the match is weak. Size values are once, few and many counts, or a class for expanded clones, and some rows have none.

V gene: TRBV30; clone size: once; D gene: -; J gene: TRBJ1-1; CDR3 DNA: TGTGCCTGGAGTCGGCGGGGGCATGGACAGAACACTGAAGCTTTCTTT; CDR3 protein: CAWSRRGHGQNTEAFF
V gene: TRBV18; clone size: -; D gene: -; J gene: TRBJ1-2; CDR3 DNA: TGTGCCAGCTCACCGGGGCTAGGCAGGGAAGTTTCCCAGACGGTCTATGGCTACACCTTC; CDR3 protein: CASSPGLGREVSQTVYGYTF
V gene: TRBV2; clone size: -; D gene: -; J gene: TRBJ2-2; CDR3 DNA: TGTGCCAGCAGTGGGACAGCCAACACCGGGGAGCTGTTTTTT; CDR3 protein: CASSGTANTGELFF
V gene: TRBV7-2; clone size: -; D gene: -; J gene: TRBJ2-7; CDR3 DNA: TGTGCCAGCAGCTTAAATGGGAGATACGTTAACTTC; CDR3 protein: CASSLNGRYVNF
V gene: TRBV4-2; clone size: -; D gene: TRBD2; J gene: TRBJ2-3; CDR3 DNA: TGTGCCAGCAGCCACGGGCGGGGGGGACGCACAGATACGCAGTATTTT; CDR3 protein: CASSHGRGGRTDTQYF
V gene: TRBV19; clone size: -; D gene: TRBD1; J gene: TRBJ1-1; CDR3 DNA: TGTGCCAGTACCTCGAAGGGGGCGCGCGACACTGAAGCTTTCTTT; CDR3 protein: CASTSKGARDTEAFF
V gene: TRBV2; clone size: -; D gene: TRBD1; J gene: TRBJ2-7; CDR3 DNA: TGTGCCAGCAGTGATCTGAGGACAGGGGGTTCCTACGAGCAGTACTTC; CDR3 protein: CASSDLRTGGSYEQYF
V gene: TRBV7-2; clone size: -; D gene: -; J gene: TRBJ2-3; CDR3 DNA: TGTGCCAGCAGCCCAACCCGGGTGACTAGCACAGATACGCAGTATTTT; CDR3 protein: CASSPTRVTSTDTQYF
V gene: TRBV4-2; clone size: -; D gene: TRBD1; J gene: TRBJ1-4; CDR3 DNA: TGTGCCAGCAGCCAAGATCTAACCGGACAGGTCTTCGCAACTAATGAAAAACTGTTTTTT; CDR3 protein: CASSQDLTGQVFATNEKLFF
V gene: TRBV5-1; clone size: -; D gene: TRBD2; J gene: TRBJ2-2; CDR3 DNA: TGCGCCAGCAGCTTGGCGGGGGGGGGCCGCACCGGGGAGCTGTTTTTT; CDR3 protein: CASSLAGGGRTGELFF
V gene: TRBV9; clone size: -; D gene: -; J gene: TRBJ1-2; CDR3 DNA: TGTGCCAGCAGCGTAGTGGAGCACTATGGCTACACCTTC; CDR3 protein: CASSVVEHYGYTF
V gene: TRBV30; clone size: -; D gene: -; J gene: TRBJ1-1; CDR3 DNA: TGTGCCTGGAGGCTAACCTCTGAAGCTTTCTTT; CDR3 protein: CAWRLTSEAFF
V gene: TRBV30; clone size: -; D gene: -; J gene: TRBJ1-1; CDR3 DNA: TGTGCCTGGAACCCAGGGCCTACTGAAGCTTTCTTT; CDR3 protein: CAWNPGPTEAFF
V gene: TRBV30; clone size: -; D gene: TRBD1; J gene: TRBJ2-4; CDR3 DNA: TGTGCCTGGAAACAGGGGATAAACATTCAGTACTTC; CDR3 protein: CAWKQGINIQYF
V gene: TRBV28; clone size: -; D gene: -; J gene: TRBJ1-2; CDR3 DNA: TGTGCCAGCAGTTTGAGGGCAGGTAGTCACCGGGCGGATGGCTACACCTTC; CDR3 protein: CASSLRAGSHRADGYTF
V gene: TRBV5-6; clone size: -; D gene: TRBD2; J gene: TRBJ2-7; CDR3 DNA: TGTGCCAGCAGCTTTACTAGCGGGAGTCTCACCTACGAGCAGTACTTC; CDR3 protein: CASSFTSGSLTYEQYF
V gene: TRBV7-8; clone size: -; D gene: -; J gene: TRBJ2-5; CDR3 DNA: TGTGCCAGCAGCTTAGACAGGGTGGAGACCCAGTACTTC; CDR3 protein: CASSLDRVETQYF
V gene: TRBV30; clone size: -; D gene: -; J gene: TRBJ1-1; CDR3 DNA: TGTGCCTGCCTTTTGCGGGGGTTGAACACTGAAGCTTTCTTT; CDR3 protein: CACLLRGLNTEAFF
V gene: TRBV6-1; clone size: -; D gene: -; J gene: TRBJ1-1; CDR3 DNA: TGTGCCAGCAGGGCAACTACGAACACTGAAGCTTTCTTT; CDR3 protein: CASRATTNTEAFF
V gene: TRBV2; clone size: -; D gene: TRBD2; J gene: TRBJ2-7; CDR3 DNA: TGTGCCAGCAGGACTAGCGGGGGGGCCCGCGAGCAGTACTTC; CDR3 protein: CASRTSGGAREQYF
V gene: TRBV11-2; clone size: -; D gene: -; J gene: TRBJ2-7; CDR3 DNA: TGTGCCAGCAGCTTGGGCCAGACCTACGAGCAGTACTTC; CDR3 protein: CASSLGQTYEQYF
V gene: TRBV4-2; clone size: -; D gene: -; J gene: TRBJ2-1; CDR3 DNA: TGTGCCAGCAGCCAAGAACCTAGGGGGTCCTACAATGAGCAGTTCTTC; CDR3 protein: CASSQEPRGSYNEQFF
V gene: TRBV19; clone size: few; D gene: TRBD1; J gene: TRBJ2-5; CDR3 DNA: TGTGCCAGTAGTATTAATTCAGCAGGGGGCTATGAGACCCAGTACTTC; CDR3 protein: CASSINSAGGYETQYF
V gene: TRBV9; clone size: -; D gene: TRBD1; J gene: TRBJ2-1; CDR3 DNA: TGTGCCAGCAGCCCTTCCTCGGGACAGCAATACAATGAGCAGTTCTTC; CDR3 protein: CASSPSSGQQYNEQFF
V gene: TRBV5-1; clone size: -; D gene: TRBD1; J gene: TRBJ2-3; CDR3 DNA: TGCGCCAGCAGCCATGGACAGGGGGTTAGCACAGATACGCAGTATTTT; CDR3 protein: CASSHGQGVSTDTQYF
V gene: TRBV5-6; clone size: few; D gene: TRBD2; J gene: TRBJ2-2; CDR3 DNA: TGTGCCAGCCAGGGACTAGGGTCCGGGGAGCTGTTTTTT; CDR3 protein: CASQGLGSGELFF
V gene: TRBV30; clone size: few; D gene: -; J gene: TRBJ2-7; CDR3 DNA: TGTGCCTGGAGTCCGAGAGACGGGAGCTCCTACGAGCAGTACTTC; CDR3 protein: CAWSPRDGSSYEQYF
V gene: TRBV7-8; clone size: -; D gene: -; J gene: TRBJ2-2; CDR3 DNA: TGTGCCAGCAGCTCCCAACAGGGCTCCGGGGAGCTGTTTTTT; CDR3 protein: CASSSQQGSGELFF
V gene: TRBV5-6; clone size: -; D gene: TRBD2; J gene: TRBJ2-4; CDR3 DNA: TGTGCCAGCAGCCCCCAAGCGGGGGGCGCCAAAAACAGTCAGTACTTC; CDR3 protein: CASSPQAGGAKNSQYF
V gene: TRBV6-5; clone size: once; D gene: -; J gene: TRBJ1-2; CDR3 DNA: TGTGCCAGCAGCCCTCAATACCTAGATGGCTACACCTTC; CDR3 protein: CASSPQYLDGYTF
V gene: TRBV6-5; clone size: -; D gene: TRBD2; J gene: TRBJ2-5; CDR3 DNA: TGTGCCAGCAGTTACCTCTGGGGGGGTTTAGAGACCCAGTACTTC; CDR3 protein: CASSYLWGGLETQYF
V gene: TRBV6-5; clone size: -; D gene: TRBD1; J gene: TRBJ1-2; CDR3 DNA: TGTGCCAGCAGTTACTCGACAGGGGGTGGCTACACCTTC; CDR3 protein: CASSYSTGGGYTF
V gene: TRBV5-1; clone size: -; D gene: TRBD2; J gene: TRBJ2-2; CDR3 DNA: TGCGCCAGCAGCTTGGAGAGCGGGAGGGCCGGGGAGCTGTTTTTT; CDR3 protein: CASSLESGRAGELFF
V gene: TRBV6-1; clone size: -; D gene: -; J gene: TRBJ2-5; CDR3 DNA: TGTGCCAGCAGTGAAGCAGGGGGCCAAGAGACCCAGTACTTC; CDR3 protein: CASSEAGGQETQYF
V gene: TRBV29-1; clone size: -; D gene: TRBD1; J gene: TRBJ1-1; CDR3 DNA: TGCAGCGCCCCGGACAGGACAAACACTGAAGCTTTCTTT; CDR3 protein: CSAPDRTNTEAFF
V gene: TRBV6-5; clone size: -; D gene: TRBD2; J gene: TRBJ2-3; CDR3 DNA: TGTGCCAGCAGTTTCGTAGCGGGGAGGGGCACAGATACGCAGTATTTT; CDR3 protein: CASSFVAGRGTDTQYF
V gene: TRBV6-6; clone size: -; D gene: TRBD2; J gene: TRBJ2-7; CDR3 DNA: TGTGCCAGCAAAGTTCAGGCGCTAGCGGGGGCCGAGCAGTACTTC; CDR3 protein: CASKVQALAGAEQYF
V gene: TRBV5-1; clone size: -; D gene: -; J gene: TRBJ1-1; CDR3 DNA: TGCGCCAGCAGCTTCATGGACGGGGGTACTGAAGCTTTCTTT; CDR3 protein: CASSFMDGGTEAFF
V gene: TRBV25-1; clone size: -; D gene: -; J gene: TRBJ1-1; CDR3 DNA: TGTGCCAGCAGTGATAGGCAGGGGCACAAGGGGAACACTGAAGCTTTCTTT; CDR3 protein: CASSDRQGHKGNTEAFF
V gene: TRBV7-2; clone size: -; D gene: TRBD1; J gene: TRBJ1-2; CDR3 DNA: TGTGCCAGCAGCCCCCTTCCCGGGACAGGGGAAGGCTACACCTTC; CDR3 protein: CASSPLPGTGEGYTF
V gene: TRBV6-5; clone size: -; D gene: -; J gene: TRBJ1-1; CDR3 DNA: TGTGCCAGCTGGCAGGGGAACACTGAAGCTTTCTTT; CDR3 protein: CASWQGNTEAFF
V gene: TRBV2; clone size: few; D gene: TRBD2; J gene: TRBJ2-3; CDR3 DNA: TGTGCCAGCAGTCTATGGACTAGCGGGAGGGTCTCAGATACGCAGTATTTT; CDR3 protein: CASSLWTSGRVSDTQYF
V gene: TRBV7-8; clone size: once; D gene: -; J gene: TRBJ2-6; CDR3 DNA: TGTGCCAGCAGCTTAGGGCAGGGGTACGGGGCCAACGGCCTGACTTTC; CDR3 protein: CASSLGQGYGANGLTF
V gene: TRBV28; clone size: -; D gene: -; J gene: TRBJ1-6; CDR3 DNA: TGTGCCAGCAGCCCCGCCCGTGAGGCCCCGACCCTCCACTTT; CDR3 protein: CASSPAREAPTLHF
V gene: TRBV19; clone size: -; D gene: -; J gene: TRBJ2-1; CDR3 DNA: TGTGCCACAAGGGGCGGGGACAATGAGCAGTTCTTC; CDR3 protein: CATRGGDNEQFF
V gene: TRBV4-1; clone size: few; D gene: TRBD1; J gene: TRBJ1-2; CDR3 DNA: TGCGCCAGCAGCCAAGATCGTGGGGACAGGGTTTATGGCTACACCTTC; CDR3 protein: CASSQDRGDRVYGYTF
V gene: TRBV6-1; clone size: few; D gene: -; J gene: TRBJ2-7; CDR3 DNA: TGTGCCAGCAGTGTCCCCGTGGGGGCTACCTACGAGCAGTACTTC; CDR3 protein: CASSVPVGATYEQYF
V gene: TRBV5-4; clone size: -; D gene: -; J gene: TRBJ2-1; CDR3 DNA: TGTGCCGGCAGCCCCTTATTTGAGGGCAATGAGCAGTTCTTC; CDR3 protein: CAGSPLFEGNEQFF
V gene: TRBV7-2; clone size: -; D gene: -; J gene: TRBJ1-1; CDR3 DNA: TGTGCCAGCAACCCACAGGGAAGTGGTATGAACACTGAAGCTTTCTTT; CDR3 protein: CASNPQGSGMNTEAFF
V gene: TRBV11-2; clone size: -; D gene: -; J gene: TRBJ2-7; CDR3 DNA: TGTGCCAGCACCACAGTTAACTCCTACGAGCAGTACTTC; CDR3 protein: CASTTVNSYEQYF
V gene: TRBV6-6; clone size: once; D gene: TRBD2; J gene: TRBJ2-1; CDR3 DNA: TGTGCCAGCAGTTACCCACTAGCGGGAGATAGCAATGAGCAGTTCTTC; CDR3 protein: CASSYPLAGDSNEQFF
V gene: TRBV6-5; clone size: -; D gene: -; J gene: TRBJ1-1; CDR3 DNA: TGTGCCAGCAGTTACGACGGACAGAACACTGAAGCTTTCTTT; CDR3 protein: CASSYDGQNTEAFF